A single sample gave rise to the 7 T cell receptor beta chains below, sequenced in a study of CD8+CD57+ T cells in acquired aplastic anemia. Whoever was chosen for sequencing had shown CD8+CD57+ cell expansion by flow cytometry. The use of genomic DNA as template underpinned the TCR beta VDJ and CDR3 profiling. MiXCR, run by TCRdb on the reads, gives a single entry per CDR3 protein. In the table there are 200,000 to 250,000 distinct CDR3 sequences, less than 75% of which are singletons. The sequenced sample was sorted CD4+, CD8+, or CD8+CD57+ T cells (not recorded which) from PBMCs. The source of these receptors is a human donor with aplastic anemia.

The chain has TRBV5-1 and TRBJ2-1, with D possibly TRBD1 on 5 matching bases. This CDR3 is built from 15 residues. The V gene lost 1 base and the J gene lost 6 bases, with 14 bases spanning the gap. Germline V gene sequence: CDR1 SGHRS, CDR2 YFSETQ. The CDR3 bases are TGCGCCAGCAGCTTGTCGGCTCAGGGTGGCAATGAGCAGTTCTTC. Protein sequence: CASSLSAQGGNEQFF.

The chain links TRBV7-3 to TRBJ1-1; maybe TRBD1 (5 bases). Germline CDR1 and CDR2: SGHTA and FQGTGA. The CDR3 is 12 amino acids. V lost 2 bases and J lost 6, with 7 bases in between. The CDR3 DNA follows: TGTGCCAGCAGCTTAGAACAGGCTGAAGCTTTCTTT. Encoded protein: CASSLEQAEAFF.

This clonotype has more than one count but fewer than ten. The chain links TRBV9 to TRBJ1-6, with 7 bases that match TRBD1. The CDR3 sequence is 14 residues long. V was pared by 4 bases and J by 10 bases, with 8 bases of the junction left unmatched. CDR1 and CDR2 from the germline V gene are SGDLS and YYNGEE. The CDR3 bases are TGTGCCAGCAGCTTACACAGGGGAGTGTCACCCCTCCACTTT. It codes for CASSLHRGVSPLHF.

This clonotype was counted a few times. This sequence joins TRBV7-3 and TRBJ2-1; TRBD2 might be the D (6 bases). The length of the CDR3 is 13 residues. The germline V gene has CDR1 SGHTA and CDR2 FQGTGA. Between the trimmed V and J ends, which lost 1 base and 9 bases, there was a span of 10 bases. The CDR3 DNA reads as TGTGCCAGCAGCTTAAGGCGGGGCGGTGAGCAGTTCTTC. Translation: CASSLRRGGEQFF.

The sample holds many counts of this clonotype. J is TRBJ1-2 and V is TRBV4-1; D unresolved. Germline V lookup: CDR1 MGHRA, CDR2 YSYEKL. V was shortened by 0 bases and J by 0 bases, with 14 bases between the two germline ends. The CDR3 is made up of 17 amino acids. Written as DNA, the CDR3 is TGCGCCAGCAGCCAAGATTTGGAGGGCGACCCTAACTATGGCTACACCTTC. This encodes CASSQDLEGDPNYGYTF.

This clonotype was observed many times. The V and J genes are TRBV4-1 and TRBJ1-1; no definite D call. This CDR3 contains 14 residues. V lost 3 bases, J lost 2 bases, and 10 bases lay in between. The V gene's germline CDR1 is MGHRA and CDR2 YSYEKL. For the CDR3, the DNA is TGCGCCAGCAGCCATCCCGGACGTAACACTGAAGCTTTCTTT. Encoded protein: CASSHPGRNTEAFF.

CDR3 region: CASTLSGARQSLYTDTQYF. The CDR3 DNA follows: TGTGCCAGCACTCTTAGCGGGGCGAGGCAGTCTCTTTACACAGATACGCAGTATTTT. The chain combines TRBV6-5 with TRBJ2-3; 8 bases fit TRBD2. Trimming at V came to 7 bases and at J to 2 bases, leaving 20 bases not matched to a gene. CDR1 and CDR2 from the germline V gene are MNHEY and SVGAGI. The CDR3 spans 19 residues.